This T cell receptor beta chain is drawn from a study of T cells in Graves' hyperthyroidism and ophthalmopathy (dated by TCRdb to the late 2010s). Concerning the study at large: Peripheral blood was sampled at the time of initial diagnosis, prior to any treatment. A discovery cohort of roughly 100 patients, approximately 45 with Graves' ophthalmopathy and fewer than 65 with stable Graves' hyperthyroidism, was used to find distinguishing TCR V-J signatures. Prospective prediction of ophthalmopathy was tested in an independent validation cohort of approximately 19 hyperthyroidism patients and around 16 patients who later progressed to ophthalmopathy. The 100 discovery patients were randomly split 7:3 into training and test sets. In addition, the study compared T-cell repertoires in thyroid tissue and in blood from six Graves' hyperthyroidism patients. After blood sampling, hyperthyroidism patients were treated with methimazole at a starting dose of 30 mg daily, and ophthalmopathy patients were treated with high-dose intravenous methylprednisolone. According to the paper, TCR Vbeta CDR3 sequencing was carried out on about 140 peripheral blood samples, which came from fewer than 50 ophthalmopathy, approximately 72 hyperthyroidism and approximately 17 progressor patients. Results and caveats for the whole study, not just this receptor: Sample size was not statistically predetermined, and blinding of investigators to group allocation was not performed. In cross-validation, a model built on a 13 V-J signature told ophthalmopathy apart from stable hyperthyroidism with over 85% sensitivity and approximately 81% specificity, and in testing the same model reached 80%/75%. Blood samples also contained most of the expanded thyroid clonotypes (frequency above 0.001), which suggests that blood repertoires may reflect thyroid immune responses. In validation, progression to ophthalmopathy was predicted by the model with around 71% sensitivity and around 75% specificity, a median of about 6.8 months before onset.

For this clonotype: Its antigen has not been determined. The record has no base qualities; no much larger clone is one base away.

TCR beta CDR3 regions were amplified from RNA transcripts. For the first round of RT-PCR on the TCR CDR3, the HTBI primer set was used together with the Qiagen OneStep RT-PCR kit. Libraries were constructed in a second round of multiplex PCR, after which size selection and purification were performed. Paired-end sequencing of the libraries was performed with 100 bp reads on an Illumina HiSeq2000. The authors processed their data as follows. Raw data were processed with SOAPnuke, discarding reads with adapters, uncalled bases, mean Phred below 15, or no exact constant-primer or identifier match. COPE v1.2.5 was used to merge high-quality paired reads, and clonotypes were defined as unique nucleotide sequences. Clonotypes were aligned to IMGT TRBV, TRBD and TRBJ reference segments using MiTCR v1.1. The analysis was restricted to V-J combinations with a frequency above 0.0001, which together covered 99.2% of the repertoires. The TCS score was defined as F50 (clonal expansion) divided by E x V (chaos), with BLOSUM62-based TCRdist calculated between CDR3 peptides within each V-J. Welch's t-statistics and random forest reduced roughly 530 V-J features to 10 to 15, which were used in a naive Bayes classifier (R e1071). The public reads were quality trimmed at Q25 with fastp and then assembled into clones with MiXCR by TCRdb, keeping productive beta chains. All rows with the same CDR3 protein become a single entry with the most common DNA and genes. It is TCRdb's table, rather than the study itself, that gives the V and J calls and clone size. The sample data list about 400,000 distinct CDR3 sequences, and roughly 14% of these were observed just once. Of the sample, roughly a quarter falls within the top ten clones.

Hyperthyroidism patients were aged 18 to 65 years and newly diagnosed, with disease duration of less than 2 months. Patients with uncontrolled infections, other autoimmune diseases, pregnancy or lactation were excluded. Clinical symptoms, serum thyroxine and TRAb, thyroid ultrasound, and orbital computed tomography formed the basis for the diagnoses. Blood from progressor patients was collected at the time of first diagnosis with hyperthyroidism, before any ophthalmopathy symptoms had appeared. PBMCs were separated from 10 ml of fresh peripheral blood using Ficoll-Paque density gradient centrifugation. Progressor patients were first diagnosed with Graves' hyperthyroidism and then developed ophthalmopathy during follow-up. Total RNA was extracted using Trizol reagent, and RNA quality was assessed on an Agilent 2100 Bioanalyzer. The V end loses 1 base and the J end loses 3 bases, and a stretch of 19 bases separates them. Including the terminal cysteine and phenylalanine, the CDR3 comprises 17 residues. Only the CDR3 DNA stays, 51 bases, in frame from base 1. Looking up the germline V gene yields CDR1 MGHRA and CDR2 YSYEKL.

The TCR comes from a woman in her late teens or twenties with Graves' hyperthyroidism that later progressed to Graves' ophthalmopathy. The chain links TRBV4-1 with TRBJ2-7; a tentative D match to TRBD1 spans 7 bases. Sequences were obtained from blood. The CDR3 reads CASSQVVVPGGHYEQYF. The DNA sequence is TGCGCCAGCAGCCAAGTTGTTGTGCCAGGGGGGCACTACGAGCAGTACTTC.